This TCR beta chain derives from a study of CD8 T cells in Susac syndrome. CDR1 and CDR2 from the germline V gene are DFQATT and SNEGSKA (reference sequence). V was pared by 3 bases and J by 2 bases, with 14 bases between. The CDR3 spans 14 residues. Reverse transcription of roughly 0.5 to 1 ug RNA was carried out with random hexamers. One entry per CDR3 protein results from TCRdb running MiXCR on the immunoSEQ multiplex PCR reads. Here the sample spans tens of thousands of distinct CDR3 sequences, roughly 93% being singletons. The count of this clonotype is one. Material for sequencing was CD4+ T cells from PBMCs. The rearrangement uses TRBV20-1 and TRBJ2-7; maybe TRBD1 (5 bases). The receptor was isolated from a human donor with Susac syndrome. The CDR3 coding sequence is TGCAGTGCTAGCTCAGGGATTCGGACCTACGAGCAGTACTTC. Translation gives CSASSGIRTYEQYF.